A single sample is the source of the 24 T cell receptor beta chains below, sequenced in a study of regulatory T cells in long-lasting Graves disease. The sample's time point: persistent/refractory GD, antithyroid drugs over 5 years with positive TRAb. Extracted PBMC RNA gave rise to the TCR library. To make TCR beta libraries, researchers used iRepertoire HTBI primers and Arm-PCR of CDR3 regions. Each CDR3 protein is one row after TCRdb ran MiXCR on the multiplex PCR reads. This table holds around 430,000 distinct CDR3 sequences, about 20% found once. The material was peripheral blood mononuclear cells (PBMCs), obtained when the disease was refractory, from a patient treated with antithyroid drugs. The receptors were sampled from a female donor with Graves disease.

This clonotype was seen ten or more times. The V call is TRBV28, the J call TRBJ2-7; D gene unclear. The CDR3 contains 12 residues. V gave up 7 bases and J gave up 2 bases, with 9 bases separating them. Germline CDR1 MDHEN, CDR2 SYDVKM. Written as DNA, the CDR3 is TGTGCCAGCAACCGTCCCCCCTACGAGCAGTACTTC. This codes for CASNRPPYEQYF.

About this clonotype: One end of the junction is discordant with germline, which a read error may explain. This chain links TRBV6-1 with TRBJ2-2, with a tentative D call TRBD1 (8 bases). This CDR3 has 16 amino acids. Germline lookup yields CDR1 MNHNS and CDR2 SASEGT. The CDR3 region has the DNA TGTGCCAGCAGCGAGAGACAGGGGAGGGACACCGGGGAGCTGCTTTTT. This sequence encodes CASSERQGRDTGELLF.

As to this clonotype: A much larger clone differs by one base, so this may be a read error. The V call is TRBV7-2, the J call TRBJ2-7; D might be TRBD2 (6 bases). Germline assignment: CDR1 SGHTA and CDR2 FQGNSA. CDR3 length: 15 amino acids. CDR3: CANSLGSGVNDEQYF. For the CDR3, the DNA is TGTGCCAACAGCTTAGGATCGGGAGTAAACGACGAGCAGTACTTC.

This clonotype was seen more than once but under ten times. The V gene is TRBV20-1, the J gene TRBJ2-7, with TRBD2 matching over 7 bases. V dropped 0 bases and J dropped 9; count of bases not matched to a gene: 8. CDR1 DFQATT and CDR2 SNEGSKA come from the germline V gene (reference sequence). The CDR3 consists of 13 residues. The chain's CDR3 is CSARDSGRPLQYF. CDR3 DNA: TGCAGTGCTAGAGATTCCGGGAGGCCTTTGCAGTACTTC.

This clonotype was recorded a few times. J is TRBJ1-4 and V is TRBV19; D gene uncertain. The germline gives CDR1 LNHDA, CDR2 SQIVND (reference sequence). V was shortened by 4 bases and J by 0 bases, with 3 bases between the two germline ends. There are 13 residues in the CDR3. The CDR3 region is CASSTSTNEKLFF. The CDR3 DNA follows: TGTGCCAGTAGTACGTCAACTAATGAAAAACTGTTTTTT. The complete variable domain, with remaining parts taken from reference TRBV19 and TRBJ1-4, reads DGGITQSPKYLFRKEGQNVTLSCEQNLNHDAMYWYRQDPGQGLRLIYYSQIVNDFQKGDIAEGYSVSREKKESFPLTVTSAQKNPTAFYLCASSTSTNEKLFFGSGTQLSVL.

This clonotype was counted ten times or more. The chain joins TRBV2 to TRBJ2-4; D is ambiguous. The CDR3 contains 15 residues. Trimming shortened V by 2 bases and J by 1 base, and 9 bases separated the two germline ends. From germline, CDR1 is SNHLY and CDR2 FYNNEI. CDR3 in DNA: TGTGCCAGCAGTGAAACCAGCGTCGCCAAAAACATTCAGTACTTC. It is translated as CASSETSVAKNIQYF.

The rearrangement joins TRBV11-3 to TRBJ2-7, with a possible D match to TRBD2 (5 bases). Germline lookup yields CDR1 SGHNT and CDR2 YENEEA. The CDR3 covers 14 residues. Trimming took 5 bases from V and 0 from J, leaving 11 bases between them. The CDR3: CASSQADGSYEQYF. CDR3 sequence (DNA): TGTGCCAGCAGCCAAGCGGACGGCTCCTACGAGCAGTACTTC.

The sample holds one count of this clonotype. This chain joins TRBV4-1 and TRBJ2-7, with unresolved D. V was clipped by 0 bases and J by 4 bases, with 7 bases between them. Germline V gives CDR1 MGHRA, CDR2 YSYEKL. This CDR3 contains 13 residues. The CDR3 nucleotides read TGCGCCAGCAGCCAAGATCTGAGGTACGAGCAGTACTTC. Translating it yields CASSQDLRYEQYF.

At least ten counts were recorded for this clonotype. The chain has TRBV29-1 and TRBJ2-7; tentatively, D is TRBD1 (6 bases). Between the trimmed V and J ends, which lost 5 bases and 6 bases, there was a span of 17 bases. The germline V gene encodes CDR1 SQVTM and CDR2 ANQGSEA. This CDR3 comprises 13 residues. CDR3 sequence (DNA): TGCAGCGTTCCTCAGGGGATTGGGGGCGAGCAGTACTTC. Residues: CSVPQGIGGEQYF.

The chain employs TRBV6-1 and TRBJ1-3; possible D gene TRBD1, 5 bases. Germline V gene lookup returns CDR1 MNHNS and CDR2 SASEGT. The CDR3 contains 12 residues. V shed 6 bases and J shed 4 bases, with 7 bases lying between them. The CDR3 sequence is CASRGTGNTIYF. The CDR3 DNA reads as TGTGCCAGCAGGGGGACGGGAAACACCATATATTTT.

This clonotype was observed once. The chain links TRBV27 to TRBJ2-6; D gene ambiguous. V was trimmed by 3 bases and J by 2 bases, leaving 8 bases between them. The germline CDR1 and CDR2 sequences are MNHEY and SMNVEV (reference sequence). CDR3 length: 15 residues. This CDR3 reads CASSLQRTGANVLTF. Written as DNA, the CDR3 is TGTGCCAGCAGTTTGCAGAGAACTGGGGCCAACGTCCTGACTTTC.

The rearrangement links TRBV7-2 to TRBJ1-6, with D perhaps TRBD1 (6 bases). The CDR3 has 15 amino acids. Germline values: CDR1 SGHTA, CDR2 FQGNSA. V lost 1 base, J lost 9 bases, and 13 bases lay in between. CDR3 in DNA: TGTGCCAGCAGCTTAGGTCGGGGGCTAGGTTCACCCCTCCACTTT. The encoded protein is CASSLGRGLGSPLHF.

This clonotype was detected a few times. The chain couples TRBV4-1 to TRBJ2-5; 11 bases are a match to TRBD2. The CDR3 sequence is 16 residues long. Germline V gene lookup returns CDR1 MGHRA and CDR2 YSYEKL. The V and J ends lost 1 base and 1 base, in that order; junction bases with no gene match: 2. CDR3 bases: TGCGCCAGCAGCCAAGGGACTAGCGGGTCCCAAGAGACCCAGTACTTC. Translated, it gives CASSQGTSGSQETQYF.

This clonotype was picked up many times. V is TRBV28 and J is TRBJ1-2; possible D gene TRBD1, 6 bases. The CDR3 contains 16 residues. CDR1 and CDR2 from the germline V gene are MDHEN and SYDVKM. V was shortened by 3 bases and J by 5 bases, with 19 bases between the two germline ends. The chain's CDR3 is CASSFGGAGGRYGYTF. The CDR3 DNA reads TGTGCCAGCAGTTTTGGTGGGGCCGGGGGGCGATATGGCTACACCTTC.

The rearrangement links TRBV5-6 to TRBJ1-2, with a possible D match to TRBD1 (6 bases). Germline V lookup: CDR1 SGHDT, CDR2 YYEEEE. The V and J ends lost 5 bases and 3 bases respectively, with 11 bases between them. The CDR3 is made up of 13 amino acids. The CDR3 DNA reads TGTGCCAGCAGTTGGGACACCCACTATGGCTACACCTTC. Translation gives CASSWDTHYGYTF.

A remark on this clonotype: Possible read error: a much larger clone is one base away. The CDR3 DNA is TGCAGTGCTAGTACGACAGGGGGCGACACTGAAGCTTTCTTT. Translating gives CSASTTGGDTEAFF. The rearrangement links TRBV20-1 to TRBJ1-1; 10 bases are shared with TRBD1. The J segment lost 3 bases and the V segment lost 3 bases, leaving 4 bases of the junction unmatched. Germline V gene sequence: CDR1 DFQATT, CDR2 SNEGSKA (reference sequence). This CDR3 spans 14 amino acids.

This clonotype came up a few times. The chain is built from TRBV7-2 and TRBJ1-4; TRBD1 is a possible D gene (5 bases). Germline loops: CDR1 SGHTA, CDR2 FQGNSA. V dropped 4 bases and J dropped 4 bases, with 13 bases sitting between them. The CDR3 runs 15 residues. CDR3 sequence reads: CASSSPIGGNEKLFF. The CDR3 DNA reads TGTGCCAGCAGCTCACCGATCGGGGGTAATGAAAAACTGTTTTTT.

As to this clonotype: A much larger clone lies a single base off, so this may be a read error. J is TRBJ2-7 and V is TRBV7-2; 11 nucleotides match TRBD2. Germline CDR1 reads SGHTA; CDR2 reads FQGNSA. The CDR3 length is 15 residues. V lost 5 bases and J lost 6; bases outside the gene matches: 9. DNA for the CDR3: TGTGCCAGCAGCCCGGGGACTAGCGGTGCCTGCGAGCAGTACTTC. It yields the protein CASSPGTSGACEQYF. The full variable domain, completed using reference TRBV7-2 and TRBJ2-7, is GAGVSQSPSNKVTEKGKDVELRCDPISGHTALYWYRQSLGQGLEFLIYFQGNSAPDKSGLPSDRFSAERTGGSVSTLTIQRTQQEDSAVYLCASSPGTSGACEQYFGPGTRLTVT.

The gene calls are TRBV18 and TRBJ1-2, with a tentative D call TRBD1 (6 bases). Trimming removed 2 bases from V and 1 base from J, with 11 bases in between. This CDR3 has 15 amino acids. Germline V gene lookup returns CDR1 KGHSH and CDR2 LQKENI. CDR3 protein: CASSPEGVGNYGYTF. The CDR3 bases are TGTGCCAGCTCACCAGAGGGGGTTGGTAACTATGGCTACACCTTC.

The sample holds a few counts of this clonotype. The gene calls are TRBV5-6 and TRBJ2-7, with a tentative D call TRBD2 (6 bases). This CDR3 has 13 residues. The V and J ends lost 3 bases and 2 bases respectively, with 9 bases between them. Germline V gene data show CDR1 as SGHDT and CDR2 as YYEEEE. CDR3 bases: TGTGCCAGCAGCTCCGGGAGCCCCTACGAGCAGTACTTC. It yields the protein CASSSGSPYEQYF.

The chain combines TRBV3-1 with TRBJ1-1, with TRBD1 matching over 8 bases. Germline values: CDR1 LGHDT, CDR2 YNNKEL (reference sequence). The CDR3 totals 16 residues. The trim removed 3 bases at V and 0 bases at J, leaving 6 bases unmatched. The CDR3 spells CASSHLTGAVNTEAFF. For the CDR3, the DNA is TGTGCCAGCAGCCACCTGACAGGGGCGGTGAACACTGAAGCTTTCTTT. Full variable domain (missing parts from reference TRBV3-1 and TRBJ1-1): DTAVSQTPKYLVTQMGNDKSIKCEQNLGHDTMYWYKQDSKKFLKIMFSYNNKELIINETVPNRFSPKSPDKAHLNLHINSLELGDSAVYFCASSHLTGAVNTEAFFGQGTRLTVV.

Only a few counts were recorded for this clonotype. A single base separates this from a much larger clone, so it may be a read error. V is TRBV11-2 and J is TRBJ2-7, with D unresolved. CDR1 SGHAT and CDR2 FQNNGV come from the germline V gene. This CDR3 comprises 14 residues. CDR3 sequence (DNA): TGTGCCAGCAGCTTAGTTAAAGGCCGCTGCGAGCAATACTTC. This encodes CASSLVKGRCEQYF.

The chain uses TRBV19 and TRBJ1-1; no reliable D call. The CDR3 sequence is 18 residues long. With 5 bases removed from V and 1 base from J, the gap between germline ends came to 23 bases. Germline V gene sequence: CDR1 LNHDA, CDR2 SQIVND (reference sequence). The DNA for the CDR3 is TGTGCCAGTAGTCCCGAGTTAGATGTCTTACCAGGGAACACTGAAGCTTTCTTT. Amino acid sequence: CASSPELDVLPGNTEAFF. The variable domain in full, with the rest retrieved from reference TRBV19 and TRBJ1-1, is DGGITQSPKYLFRKEGQNVTLSCEQNLNHDAMYWYRQDPGQGLRLIYYSQIVNDFQKGDIAEGYSVSREKKESFPLTVTSAQKNPTAFYLCASSPELDVLPGNTEAFFGQGTRLTVV.

This clonotype was seen a handful of times. The V call is TRBV25-1, the J call TRBJ1-3, with D unresolved. CDR3 length: 14 residues. The V and J ends lost 4 bases and 0 bases respectively, with 7 bases between them. CDR1 and CDR2 (germline): MGHDK, SYGVNS. The CDR3 loop is CASSVANSGNTIYF. The CDR3 nucleotides are TGTGCCAGCAGTGTCGCAAACTCTGGAAACACCATATATTTT.